The 32 T cell receptor beta chains listed next were all sequenced from one sample in a study of shared clonotypes between healthy human individuals. Some clones are missing from TCRdb's copy, which holds only in-frame ones; the method was immunoSEQ multiplex PCR. The sample has over 2 million clones; approximately 95% are singletons. Sequencing input: naive CD4+ T cells sorted from blood. Subset meaning: CD45RA+ positively selected. The receptors come from a man younger than 35 in good health.

Note on this clone: This clone may be a read error of a much larger clone one base away. Other DNA sequences from this sample encode an identical CDR3 as well. The V gene is TRBV4-1, the J gene TRBJ2-3, with D possibly being TRBD2 (6 bases). This CDR3 is built from 16 residues. CDR1 is MGHRA and CDR2 is YSYEKL in the germline V gene. CDR3 nucleotide sequence: TGCGCCAGCAGCCCCGGGAGCTACCCTCGCACTGATACGCAGTATTTT. This encodes CASSPGSYPRTDTQYF.

The chain links TRBV30 to TRBJ2-1, with 8 bases matching TRBD2. With 7 bases clipped from V and 4 bases from J, the junction kept 6 bases outside the gene matches. The germline gives CDR1 GTSNPN, CDR2 SVGIG (reference sequence). The CDR3 loop spans 13 amino acids. CDR3 bases: TGTGCCTCCTCGCGGGGGGCATACAATGAGCAGTTCTTC. This encodes CASSRGAYNEQFF.

The CDR3 bases are TGTGCCAGCCCTAGTAGCTCTGGAAACACCATATATTTT. This translates into CASPSSSGNTIYF. The gene calls are TRBV6-5 and TRBJ1-3; D unresolved. Trimming cost V 8 bases and J 0 bases, with 8 bases left between them. This CDR3 region has 13 residues. CDR1 MNHEY and CDR2 SVGAGI come from the germline V gene.

The chain's CDR3 is CASSDEGAGLYGYTF. DNA for the CDR3: TGTGCCAGCAGTGACGAGGGGGCAGGTCTCTATGGCTACACCTTC. The V call is TRBV6-1, the J call TRBJ1-2, with 7 bases lining up with TRBD1. The CDR3 is 15 amino acids. Per germline, CDR1 MNHNS and CDR2 SASEGT. The J segment lost 4 bases and the V segment lost 3 bases, leaving 8 bases of the junction unmatched.

This clone was seen a single time. This chain connects TRBV30 to TRBJ2-3, with 9 bases aligning to TRBD2. V lost 2 bases, J lost 6 bases, and 6 bases stayed unmatched. This CDR3 has 14 residues. Germline V CDR1 and CDR2: GTSNPN, SVGIG (reference sequence). As DNA, the CDR3 is TGTGCCTGGAGTTTAGCGGGAGCAGCTGATACGCAGTATTTT. It codes for CAWSLAGAADTQYF.

The chain combines TRBV6-1 with TRBJ1-2, with 7 bases identical to TRBD1. This CDR3 has 13 residues. The V gene end was trimmed by 7 bases and the J gene end by 4 bases; junction bases not matched to a gene: 6. From germline, CDR1 is MNHNS and CDR2 SASEGT. The CDR3 spells CASNGRGSYGYTF. DNA for the CDR3: TGTGCCAGCAACGGCAGGGGGTCCTATGGCTACACCTTC.

The chain employs TRBV10-3 and TRBJ2-5; D remains unclear. The V end lost 5 bases, the J end lost 4 bases, and 8 bases lay between the germline ends. This CDR3 is built from 12 residues. CDR1 and CDR2 (germline): ENHRY, SYGVKD. The CDR3 nucleotides read TGTGCCATCAGTCCTTCGGGAGAGACCCAGTACTTC. Translation: CAISPSGETQYF.

The V gene is TRBV21-1, the J gene TRBJ2-5; the D call in the table, TRBD1, was not verified against the DNA. TRBV21-1 is labeled a pseudogene. CDR3 size: 15 residues. Here the CDR3 reads CASSNRDRGRETQYF. The CDR3 DNA is TGTGCCAGCAGCAACCGGGACAGGGGGCGAGAGACCCAGTACTTC.

Here the CDR3 DNA reads TGTGCCAGTCAACAGGGGGCAACGGGGGAGCTGTTTTTT. Translated, it gives CASQQGATGELFF. The genes are TRBV18 and TRBJ2-2; 9 bases match TRBD1. The CDR3 consists of 13 residues. After removal of 9 bases from V and 8 bases from J, the junction contained 7 bases not matched to a gene. Germline lookup yields CDR1 KGHSH and CDR2 LQKENI. Full variable domain (rest looked up from reference TRBV18 and TRBJ2-2): NAGVMQNPRHLVRRRGQEARLRCSPMKGHSHVYWYRQLPEEGLKFMVYLQKENIIDESGMPKERFSAEFPKEGPSILRIQQVVRGDSAAYFCASQQGATGELFFGEGSRLTVL.

This clone turned up a few times. The chain carries TRBV14 and TRBJ1-5; the D gene is possibly TRBD1 (5 bases). Germline CDR1 and CDR2: SGHDN and FVKESK. V was clipped by 1 base and J by 3 bases, with 7 bases between them. This CDR3 region has 14 residues. CDR3 sequence: CASSQGGYNQPQHF. The CDR3 nucleotides read TGTGCCAGCAGCCAAGGGGGCTACAATCAGCCCCAGCATTTT.

Only one count was recorded for this clone. The CDR3 nucleotides are TGTGCCAGCAGTTACGTCAGGGACAGCAATCAGCCCCAGCATTTT. Its protein product is CASSYVRDSNQPQHF. The V call is TRBV6-5, the J call TRBJ1-5; possible D gene TRBD1, 5 bases. The CDR3 length is 15 residues. Deletions cut 2 bases from V and 1 base from J, with 9 bases between. The germline V gene has CDR1 MNHEY and CDR2 SVGAGI.

The chain couples TRBV25-1 to TRBJ2-2; D is perhaps TRBD2 (6 bases). The CDR3 extends over 15 amino acids. The germline V and J ends were trimmed by 6 bases and 2 bases, with 13 bases remaining between them. Germline V gene lookup returns CDR1 MGHDK and CDR2 SYGVNS. CDR3 amino acids: CASSPGGKNTGELFF. Here the CDR3 DNA reads TGTGCCAGCAGCCCCGGGGGAAAAAACACCGGGGAGCTGTTTTTT.

The V and J genes are TRBV25-1 and TRBJ1-1, with 7 positions matching TRBD1. The CDR3 length is 13 residues. Trimming took 5 bases from V and 7 from J; bases not matched to a gene: 7. Germline V lookup: CDR1 MGHDK, CDR2 SYGVNS. The CDR3 DNA follows: TGTGCCAGCAGTTTTACAGGGGCTCGTGAAGCTTTCTTT. The encoded protein is CASSFTGAREAFF.

The chain has TRBV6-6 and TRBJ2-3; 10 bases fit TRBD2. V trimming: 2 bases; J trimming: 6 bases; junction bases outside the gene matches: 5. CDR1 and CDR2 (germline): MNHNY, SVGAGI (reference sequence). The CDR3 is 15 amino acids. The CDR3 loop is CASSYGLAVKDTQYF. The CDR3 nucleotides read TGTGCCAGCAGTTACGGACTAGCGGTAAAGGATACGCAGTATTTT.

This clone was counted a single time. V usage is TRBV30 and J usage is TRBJ2-1, with 7 nucleotides matching TRBD2. Germline V gene data show CDR1 as GTSNPN and CDR2 as SVGIG (reference sequence). The trim removed 5 bases at V and 5 bases at J, leaving 9 bases unmatched. CDR3 size: 14 residues. CDR3 sequence (DNA): TGTGCCTGGGGCCCGGGACTAACCAACAATGAGCAGTTCTTC. This sequence encodes CAWGPGLTNNEQFF.

This chain links TRBV18 with TRBJ1-1; D remains ambiguous. Per the germline V gene, CDR1 is KGHSH and CDR2 is LQKENI. The V end was cut by 5 bases, the J end by 5 bases, with 9 bases between. CDR3 length equals 12 residues. CDR3 in amino acids: CASSGSQTEAFF. CDR3 in DNA: TGTGCCAGCTCAGGAAGCCAGACTGAAGCTTTCTTT.

This chain links TRBV7-6 with TRBJ2-2; 10 bases fit TRBD2. The V and J ends lost 7 bases and 2 bases, in that order; junction bases with no gene match: 13. The CDR3 is 18 amino acids. CDR1 and CDR2 from the germline V gene are SGHVS and FNYEAQ. CDR3 sequence (DNA): TGTGCCAGCACCCTAGGGAGTAGCGGGGGGACTAACACCGGGGAGCTGTTTTTT. Its protein product is CASTLGSSGGTNTGELFF.

The CDR3 protein is CASSLDRDEQYF. CDR3 bases: TGTGCCAGCAGCTTGGACAGGGACGAGCAGTACTTC. The chain is built from TRBV5-6 and TRBJ2-7; maybe TRBD1 (6 bases). The CDR3 has 12 residues. Trimming stripped 0 bases from V and 5 bases from J, with 6 bases between. The germline V gene encodes CDR1 SGHDT and CDR2 YYEEEE.

This rearrangement joins TRBV10-3 to TRBJ2-7, with TRBD2 matching 7 bases. V gave up 8 bases and J gave up 3 bases; unmatched junction bases: 1. The CDR3 is 11 residues long. In germline, CDR1 is ENHRY, CDR2 SYGVKD. CDR3 in amino acids: CAIGGGYEQYF. As DNA, the CDR3 is TGTGCCATCGGGGGGGGCTACGAGCAGTACTTC.

The chain is built from TRBV5-1 and TRBJ2-3; 8 bases map to TRBD2. From germline, CDR1 is SGHRS and CDR2 YFSETQ. The CDR3 contains 15 residues. The ends lost 2 bases at V and 6 bases at J; junction bases unmatched: 8. This chain's CDR3 is CASSLLTSAGDTQYF. Here the CDR3 DNA reads TGCGCCAGCAGCTTACTGACTAGCGCTGGGGATACGCAGTATTTT.

The chain couples TRBV6-5 to TRBJ2-1; 12 bases are a match to TRBD2. J was trimmed by 10 bases and V by 5 bases; bases with no gene match: 9. The V gene's germline CDR1 is MNHEY and CDR2 SVGAGI. The length of the CDR3 is 15 residues. The CDR3 reads CASSLGTSGLGEQFF. The CDR3, as DNA: TGTGCCAGCAGTCTCGGGACTAGCGGGTTGGGAGAGCAGTTCTTC.

The chain uses TRBV9 and TRBJ2-7; D gene unclear. The CDR3 runs 14 residues. Trimming pared 0 bases from V and 2 bases from J, leaving 9 bases between. In germline, CDR1 is SGDLS, CDR2 YYNGEE. The CDR3 protein is CASSVGVQTYEQYF. As DNA, the CDR3 is TGTGCCAGCAGCGTAGGAGTACAGACCTACGAGCAGTACTTC.

The chain combines TRBV10-2 with TRBJ1-2, with TRBD1 matching over 8 bases. Germline CDR1 WSHSY, CDR2 SAAADI. This CDR3 is 15 amino acids long. Trimming removed 1 base from V and 7 bases from J; junction bases left unmatched: 8. The CDR3: CASSEFRTGPIGYTF. The CDR3, as DNA: TGCGCCAGCAGTGAGTTTAGGACAGGGCCTATTGGCTACACCTTC.

V and J are TRBV6-5 and TRBJ1-3; maybe TRBD1 (6 bases). Trimming removed 3 bases from V and 1 base from J, with 10 bases in between. This CDR3 is 15 amino acids long. Germline V CDR1 and CDR2: MNHEY, SVGAGI. CDR3 in amino acids: CASSYSGESGNTIYF. CDR3 nucleotide sequence: TGTGCCAGCAGTTATTCAGGGGAGTCTGGAAACACCATATATTTT.

CDR3 loop: CAWSVLGAGGAFF. The CDR3 region has the DNA TGTGCCTGGAGTGTACTTGGGGCAGGGGGAGCTTTCTTT. This sequence joins TRBV30 and TRBJ1-1; TRBD1 matches at 7 bases. V was pared by 0 bases and J by 10 bases, with 8 bases of the junction left unmatched. Germline-derived CDR1 and CDR2 are GTSNPN and SVGIG (reference sequence). The CDR3 totals 13 residues.

The CDR3 DNA reads as TGTGCCAGCAGTTTCGCTTACACAGATACGCAGTATTTT. It translates to CASSFAYTDTQYF. The V and J genes are TRBV27 and TRBJ2-3, with unresolved D. The CDR3 consists of 13 residues. Germline CDR1 and CDR2: MNHEY and SMNVEV (reference sequence). Trimming stripped 3 bases from V and 2 bases from J, with 6 bases between.

Regarding this clone: The same CDR3 can be traced to other DNA sequences in this sample. The chain links TRBV10-3 to TRBJ2-5; unclear D gene. The V gene's germline CDR1 is ENHRY and CDR2 SYGVKD. Between the trimmed V and J ends, which lost 3 bases and 5 bases, there was a span of 4 bases. CDR3 length: 11 residues. In DNA form, the CDR3 reads TGTGCCATCAGTGACCGGGAGACCCAGTACTTC. Residues: CAISDRETQYF.

The V call is TRBV27, the J call TRBJ2-7; D perhaps matches TRBD1 (6 bases). The V and J ends lost 0 bases and 9 bases respectively, with 15 bases between them. The germline V gene has CDR1 MNHEY and CDR2 SMNVEV (reference sequence). The CDR3 totals 14 residues. The CDR3 sequence is CASSLSPIVGGQYF. CDR3 bases: TGTGCCAGCAGTTTATCCCCAATCGTAGGGGGGCAGTACTTC.

V usage is TRBV29-1 and J usage is TRBJ1-2, with D hard to call. CDR1 is SQVTM and CDR2 is ANQGSEA in the germline V gene. This CDR3 has 16 amino acids. Deletions cut 3 bases from V and 1 base from J, with 18 bases between. The CDR3 loop reads CSVDRSVGWDNYGYTF. Here the CDR3 DNA reads TGCAGCGTTGACCGGTCAGTAGGGTGGGATAACTATGGCTACACCTTC.

The genes are TRBV5-6 and TRBJ2-5; D tentatively reads TRBD1 or TRBD2 (5 bases each). The CDR3 is 16 residues long. Germline values: CDR1 SGHDT, CDR2 YYEEEE. Trimming shortened V by 1 base and J by 2 bases, and 15 bases separated the two germline ends. The CDR3 is CASSLLGRGSQETQYF. CDR3 DNA sequence: TGTGCCAGCAGCTTGCTGGGGCGCGGGTCTCAAGAGACCCAGTACTTC.

V is TRBV19 and J is TRBJ2-7; 8 bases agree with TRBD2. The V and J ends lost 4 bases and 6 bases, in that order; junction bases with no gene match: 8. Germline lookup yields CDR1 LNHDA and CDR2 SQIVND (reference sequence). This CDR3 contains 14 residues. The CDR3 DNA is TGTGCCAGTAGTACCCCGAGCGGGGGTATCGAGCAGTACTTC. Protein product: CASSTPSGGIEQYF.

CDR3 residues: CASSQDPAYEQYF. The CDR3 DNA follows: TGTGCCAGCAGCCAGGACCCCGCCTACGAGCAGTACTTC. The chain recombines TRBV11-2 with TRBJ2-7; no firm D call. The CDR3 consists of 13 residues. V was shortened by 5 bases and J by 2 bases, with 10 bases between the two germline ends. Germline-derived CDR1 and CDR2 are SGHAT and FQNNGV.